A single sample gave rise to the 30 T cell receptor beta chains below, sequenced in a study of OX40 agonist ivuxolimab in advanced cancers. Assay used: immunoSEQ multiplex PCR; TCRdb lists only in-frame clones, some missing. The sample lists tens of thousands of clones, about 86% occurring once. The sample in question was CD4+ or CD8+ T cells sorted from blood, obtained in a trial of the OX40 agonist ivuxolimab. These receptors were taken from an adult with an advanced solid tumor such as melanoma, head and neck, liver or kidney cancer.

The chain is built from TRBV29-1 and TRBJ1-1, with a weak D call TRBD1 (5 bases). V lost 7 bases and J lost 4, with 19 bases in between. This CDR3 region has 14 residues. Germline V gives CDR1 SQVTM, CDR2 ANQGSEA. The CDR3 loop reads CSAVAGTRGTEAFF. For the CDR3, the DNA is TGCAGCGCCGTGGCCGGGACCCGGGGCACTGAAGCTTTCTTT. The entire variable domain, with the rest obtained from reference TRBV29-1 and TRBJ1-1, is as follows: SAVISQKPSRDICQRGTSLTIQCQVDSQVTMMFWYRQQPGQSLTLIATANQGSEATYESGFVIDKFPISRPNLTFSTLTVSNMSPEDSSIYLCSAVAGTRGTEAFFGQGTRLTVV.

The chain uses TRBV7-2 and TRBJ2-1; a possible D gene is TRBD2 (6 bases). Germline CDR1 is SGHTA and CDR2 is FQGNSA. CDR3 size: 15 residues. V was shortened by 5 bases and J by 7 bases, with 18 bases between the two germline ends. CDR3 coding DNA: TGTGCCAGCAGCCGGGGCCCGACGGAGGGGAATGAGCAGTTCTTC. It codes for CASSRGPTEGNEQFF.

The genes are TRBV30 and TRBJ2-2; TRBD1 or TRBD2 may be the D gene (6 bases each). The CDR3 has 13 residues. CDR1 and CDR2 from the germline V gene are GTSNPN and SVGIG (reference sequence). CDR3: CASNKGGSGELFF. The CDR3 coding sequence is TGTGCATCGAATAAGGGGGGCTCCGGGGAGCTGTTTTTT.

The chain couples TRBV5-1 to TRBJ2-6, with D tentatively TRBD1 (6 bases). Germline V lookup: CDR1 SGHRS, CDR2 YFSETQ. V was pared by 4 bases and J by 0 bases, with 17 bases between. The CDR3 has 18 amino acids. The CDR3 DNA sequence: TGCGCCAGCAGCAGAGGGGGTCCCCATGACTCTGGGGCCAACGTCCTGACTTTC. Translating it yields CASSRGGPHDSGANVLTF.

The chain joins TRBV19 to TRBJ2-2; TRBD1 might be the D (5 bases). The CDR3 contains 14 residues. Per the germline V gene, CDR1 is LNHDA and CDR2 is SQIVND (reference sequence). V was trimmed by 7 bases and J by 6 bases, leaving 15 bases between them. The CDR3 region has the DNA TGTGCCAGTACCCCCGACAGTAGCCCCGGGGAGCTGTTTTTT. Translating it yields CASTPDSSPGELFF.

This chain uses TRBV11-2 with TRBJ2-7; D is unclear. The CDR3 spans 11 residues. Looked up from germline, CDR1 is SGHAT and CDR2 is FQNNGV. V lost 5 bases to trimming and J lost 7 bases, with 9 bases between them. The DNA of the CDR3 is TGTGCCAGCAGCCCTCTTAGGGAGCAGTACTTC. Translating it yields CASSPLREQYF.

The V and J genes are TRBV29-1 and TRBJ2-1, with 10 nucleotides matching TRBD2. V was pared by 5 bases and J by 3 bases, with 7 bases of the junction left unmatched. Germline assignment: CDR1 SQVTM and CDR2 ANQGSEA. This CDR3 region has 15 residues. The CDR3 coding sequence is TGCAGCGTTCTCTCCGCTAGCGGGAGCTACAATGAGCAGTTCTTC. The encoded protein is CSVLSASGSYNEQFF.

The V and J genes are TRBV5-6 and TRBJ1-2; D is ambiguous. Looked up from germline, CDR1 is SGHDT and CDR2 is YYEEEE. V lost 0 bases to trimming and J lost 9 bases, with 9 bases between them. This CDR3 is built from 12 residues. CDR3 nucleotide sequence: TGTGCCAGCAGCTTGGGGGGTTTGAGCTACACCTTC. This encodes CASSLGGLSYTF.

The gene calls are TRBV11-2 and TRBJ2-5, with D unclear. V lost 0 bases, J lost 1 base, and 9 bases lay in between. Per the germline V gene, CDR1 is SGHAT and CDR2 is FQNNGV. The CDR3 totals 15 residues. CDR3 DNA sequence: TGTGCCAGCAGCTTAGATCTAACGGGCCAAGAGACCCAGTACTTC. Its protein is CASSLDLTGQETQYF.

This clone was detected a few times. The chain couples TRBV4-1 to TRBJ1-2; D might be TRBD1 (5 bases). This CDR3 is built from 13 residues. Germline V gives CDR1 MGHRA, CDR2 YSYEKL. V was trimmed by 6 bases and J by 8 bases, leaving 16 bases between them. CDR3 residues: CASSPATAEGYTF. The CDR3 coding sequence is TGCGCCAGCAGTCCAGCGACAGCTGAGGGCTACACCTTC.

This rearrangement joins TRBV7-2 to TRBJ1-6; D is unresolved. This CDR3 is 14 amino acids long. V gave up 4 bases and J gave up 5 bases, with 9 bases separating them. Germline-derived CDR1 and CDR2 are SGHTA and FQGNSA. CDR3: CASSSNGHNSPLHF. The CDR3 DNA is TGTGCCAGCAGCTCCAATGGCCATAATTCACCCCTCCACTTT.

J is TRBJ2-4 and V is TRBV7-3, with D perhaps matching TRBD2 (6 bases). This CDR3 region has 15 residues. Germline CDR1 reads SGHTA; CDR2 reads FQGTGA. The ends were cut back, 2 bases at V and 2 bases at J, with 10 bases in the middle. The CDR3 DNA is TGTGCCAGCAGCTTAGACGGGAGACCCAAAAACATTCAGTACTTC. Translated: CASSLDGRPKNIQYF.

The chain employs TRBV18 and TRBJ1-2; TRBD1 is a possible D gene (6 bases). Germline V gene lookup returns CDR1 KGHSH and CDR2 LQKENI. V shed 1 base and J shed 7 bases, with 16 bases lying between them. The CDR3 has 15 residues. The CDR3 is CASSPRAQGLSGYTF. CDR3 sequence (DNA): TGTGCCAGCTCACCACGTGCTCAGGGGTTATCTGGCTACACCTTC. The complete variable domain, with remaining parts taken from reference TRBV18 and TRBJ1-2, reads NAGVMQNPRHLVRRRGQEARLRCSPMKGHSHVYWYRQLPEEGLKFMVYLQKENIIDESGMPKERFSAEFPKEGPSILRIQQVVRGDSAAYFCASSPRAQGLSGYTFGSGTRLTVV.

The chain joins TRBV5-6 to TRBJ2-7, with D uncertain. Germline V gene data show CDR1 as SGHDT and CDR2 as YYEEEE. The V end lost 0 bases, the J end lost 6 bases, and 7 bases lay between the germline ends. The CDR3 is 12 residues long. The CDR3 is CASSLEWAEQYF. The CDR3 nucleotides read TGTGCCAGCAGCTTGGAATGGGCCGAGCAGTACTTC.

This CDR3 is CASSPRTGQGPNNEQFF. The CDR3 DNA reads as TGTGCCAGCAGCCCTAGAACAGGACAGGGGCCAAACAATGAGCAGTTCTTC. The chain employs TRBV11-1 and TRBJ2-1, with 9 bases lining up with TRBD1. With V trimmed by 5 bases and J by 5 bases, 13 bases remained unmatched. This CDR3 is built from 17 residues. Germline CDR1 and CDR2: SGHAT and FQDESV (reference sequence).

The chain recombines TRBV27 with TRBJ1-2, with D uncertain. The CDR3 contains 13 residues. V was pared by 6 bases and J by 4 bases, with 12 bases between. Germline V CDR1 and CDR2: MNHEY, SMNVEV (reference sequence). CDR3 DNA sequence: TGTGCCAGCAGCCGAGGAGGGTTCTATGGCTACACCTTC. It translates to CASSRGGFYGYTF.

The J gene is TRBJ2-5, the V gene TRBV6-6; 14 bases agree with TRBD2. Germline values: CDR1 MNHNY, CDR2 SVGAGI (reference sequence). V trimming: 11 bases; J trimming: 5 bases; junction bases outside the gene matches: 10. This CDR3 contains 15 residues. CDR3: CAVVGTSGRWETQYF. CDR3 sequence (DNA): TGTGCCGTGGTTGGGACTAGCGGGAGATGGGAGACCCAGTACTTC.

V gene TRBV5-6 combines with J gene TRBJ1-2, with D tentatively TRBD1 (5 bases). The CDR3 contains 17 residues. V shed 0 bases and J shed 4 bases, with 19 bases lying between them. CDR1 SGHDT and CDR2 YYEEEE come from the germline V gene. The CDR3 loop reads CASSLVGVPYDPYGYTF. The CDR3 DNA reads TGTGCCAGCAGCTTGGTGGGGGTTCCCTATGATCCCTATGGCTACACCTTC.

This chain links TRBV6-6 with TRBJ1-2; the match to TRBD1 covers 8 bases. The ends lost 4 bases at V and 4 bases at J; junction bases unmatched: 5. CDR3 length equals 14 residues. The germline gives CDR1 MNHNY, CDR2 SVGAGI (reference sequence). The CDR3 spells CASSSTGTGYGYTF. The DNA for the CDR3 is TGTGCCAGCAGTTCAACCGGGACAGGCTATGGCTACACCTTC.

The chain is built from TRBV7-2 and TRBJ1-2, with 12 bases matching TRBD1. Germline loops: CDR1 SGHTA, CDR2 FQGNSA. CDR3 length equals 15 residues. The V gene end was trimmed by 5 bases and the J gene end by 6 bases; junction bases not matched to a gene: 7. This CDR3 is CASSRPGTGGNGYTF. CDR3 DNA: TGTGCCAGCAGCCGTCCCGGGACAGGGGGCAATGGCTACACCTTC.

The V gene is TRBV30, the J gene TRBJ2-2; D not certain. Germline V gene sequence: CDR1 GTSNPN, CDR2 SVGIG (reference sequence). Trimming cost V 0 bases and J 2 bases, with 7 bases left between them. The length of the CDR3 is 14 residues. The CDR3 coding sequence is TGTGCCTGGAGTGTGAACCTCAACACCGGGGAGCTGTTTTTT. Translation gives CAWSVNLNTGELFF.

The V call is TRBV2, the J call TRBJ2-1; 9 bases agree with TRBD2. Germline lookup yields CDR1 SNHLY and CDR2 FYNNEI. The CDR3 has 15 amino acids. The ends lost 6 bases at V and 7 bases at J; junction bases unmatched: 10. The CDR3 loop is CASRRGSGSKNEQFF. CDR3 sequence (DNA): TGTGCCAGCAGGAGGGGTAGCGGGAGTAAGAATGAGCAGTTCTTC. The full variable domain, completed using reference TRBV2 and TRBJ2-1, is EPEVTQTPSHQVTQMGQEVILRCVPISNHLYFYWYRQILGQKVEFLVSFYNNEISEKSEIFDDQFSVERPDGSNFTLKIRSTKLEDSAMYFCASRRGSGSKNEQFFGPGTRLTVL.

This chain uses TRBV5-6 with TRBJ2-7, with D perhaps matching TRBD2 (5 bases). Looked up from germline, CDR1 is SGHDT and CDR2 is YYEEEE. Trimming stripped 5 bases from V and 5 bases from J, with 23 bases between. This CDR3 has 16 amino acids. CDR3 region: CASRLQGRTVWNEQYF. The CDR3, as DNA: TGTGCCAGCAGACTCCAAGGGAGAACTGTCTGGAACGAGCAGTACTTC.

The rearrangement links TRBV7-2 to TRBJ2-7, with 9 bases aligning to TRBD2. The CDR3 sequence is 18 residues long. The germline V gene has CDR1 SGHTA and CDR2 FQGNSA. Unmatched junction bases numbered 13, after V lost 2 bases and J lost 2 bases. The CDR3 loop reads CASSLRGREGQVPYEQYF. The CDR3 nucleotides read TGTGCCAGCAGCTTACGTGGGCGGGAGGGCCAAGTTCCCTACGAGCAGTACTTC. The complete variable domain, with remaining parts taken from reference TRBV7-2 and TRBJ2-7, reads GAGVSQSPSNKVTEKGKDVELRCDPISGHTALYWYRQSLGQGLEFLIYFQGNSAPDKSGLPSDRFSAERTGGSVSTLTIQRTQQEDSAVYLCASSLRGREGQVPYEQYFGPGTRLTVT.

The V gene is TRBV6-5, the J gene TRBJ2-7; the D gene is possibly TRBD2 (5 bases). CDR1 MNHEY and CDR2 SVGAGI come from the germline V gene. This CDR3 is 15 amino acids long. V was shortened by 0 bases and J by 5 bases, with 14 bases between the two germline ends. The chain's CDR3 is CASSYSGVLRNEQYF. For the CDR3, the DNA is TGTGCCAGCAGTTACTCGGGAGTCCTGAGGAACGAGCAGTACTTC.

The chain combines TRBV7-8 with TRBJ1-3; unclear D gene. The V end was cut by 5 bases, the J end by 8 bases, with 19 bases between. Germline CDR1 reads SGHVS; CDR2 reads FQNEAQ. CDR3 size: 15 residues. The CDR3 bases are TGTGCCAGCAGCCCGAAAGGAGGGTCCCGGGACACCATATATTTT. Protein: CASSPKGGSRDTIYF.

The chain has TRBV5-1 and TRBJ2-1; D is possibly TRBD2 (5 bases). The CDR3 runs to 14 residues. The V gene lost 5 bases and the J gene lost 4 bases, with 13 bases spanning the gap. Germline values: CDR1 SGHRS, CDR2 YFSETQ. CDR3 bases: TGCGCCAGCAGGCCAGCGGATAGATACAATGAGCAGTTCTTC. It yields the protein CASRPADRYNEQFF.

The chain employs TRBV9 and TRBJ2-3, with TRBD1 matching 9 bases. The CDR3 contains 15 residues. V trimming: 2 bases; J trimming: 8 bases; junction bases outside the gene matches: 9. Germline loops: CDR1 SGDLS, CDR2 YYNGEE. This chain's CDR3 is CASSVGTGLGGTQYF. CDR3 coding DNA: TGTGCCAGCAGCGTGGGGACAGGGTTGGGAGGTACGCAGTATTTT.

The DNA of the CDR3 is TGTGCCAGCACTTTCCAGGGGGTTGGCTACACCTTC. Its protein product is CASTFQGVGYTF. This sequence joins TRBV28 and TRBJ1-2; the match to TRBD1 covers 7 bases. The CDR3 is 12 amino acids. The V segment lost 7 bases and the J segment 7 bases; nucleotides outside the gene matches: 6. CDR1 and CDR2 (germline): MDHEN, SYDVKM.

The CDR3 bases are TGTGCCAGCTCACCTCGGGACGGGACAGTCTCCTACAATGAGCAGTTCTTC. It yields the protein CASSPRDGTVSYNEQFF. This chain joins TRBV18 and TRBJ2-1; 7 nucleotides line up with TRBD1. The germline CDR1 and CDR2 sequences are KGHSH and LQKENI. J gave up 0 bases and V 3 bases, and 8 bases lay outside the gene matches. The CDR3 runs 17 residues.